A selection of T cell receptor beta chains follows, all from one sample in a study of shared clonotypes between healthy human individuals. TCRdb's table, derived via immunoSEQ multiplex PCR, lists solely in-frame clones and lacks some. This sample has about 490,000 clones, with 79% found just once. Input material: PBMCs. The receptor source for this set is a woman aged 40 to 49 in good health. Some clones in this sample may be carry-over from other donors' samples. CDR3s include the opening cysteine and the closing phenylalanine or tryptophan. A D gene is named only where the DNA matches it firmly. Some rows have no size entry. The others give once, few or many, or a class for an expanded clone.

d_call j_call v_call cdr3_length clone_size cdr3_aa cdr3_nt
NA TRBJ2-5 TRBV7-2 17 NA CASSLGADGSGQETQYF TGTGCCAGCAGCTTAGGGGCAGACGGGAGTGGGCAAGAGACCCAGTACTTC
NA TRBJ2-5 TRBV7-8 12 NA CASSLNQETQYF TGTGCCAGCAGCTTAAACCAAGAGACCCAGTACTTC
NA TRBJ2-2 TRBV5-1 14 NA CASTASGRTGELFF TGCGCCAGCACGGCCTCGGGGAGGACCGGGGAGCTGTTTTTT
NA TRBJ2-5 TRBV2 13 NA CASRGGYEETQYF TGTGCCAGCAGAGGGGGGTACGAAGAGACCCAGTACTTC
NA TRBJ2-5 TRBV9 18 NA CASSVGEARIMKEETQYF TGTGCCAGCAGCGTAGGGGAAGCGCGAATCATGAAAGAAGAGACCCAGTACTTC
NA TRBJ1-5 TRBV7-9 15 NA CASNEGTGIGQPQHF TGTGCCAGCAACGAAGGTACAGGGATCGGTCAGCCCCAGCATTTT
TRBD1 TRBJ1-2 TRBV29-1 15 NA CSVGQGAATSYGYTF TGCAGCGTAGGACAGGGGGCCGCCACGTCCTATGGCTACACCTTC
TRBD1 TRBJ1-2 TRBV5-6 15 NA CASSWGQEKPYGYTF TGTGCCAGCAGCTGGGGACAGGAAAAGCCCTATGGCTACACCTTC
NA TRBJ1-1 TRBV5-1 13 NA CASRQQGNTEAFF TGCGCCAGCAGACAACAGGGGAACACTGAAGCTTTCTTT
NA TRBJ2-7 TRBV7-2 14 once CASSQGLGYYEQYF TGTGCCAGCAGCCAAGGACTGGGGTACTACGAGCAGTACTTC
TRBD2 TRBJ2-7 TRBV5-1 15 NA CASSWTSPSSYEQYF TGCGCCAGCAGCTGGACTAGCCCGAGCTCCTACGAGCAGTACTTC
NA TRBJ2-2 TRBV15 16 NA CATSRDKGGFTGELFF TGTGCCACCAGCAGAGATAAGGGAGGCTTCACCGGGGAGCTGTTTTTT
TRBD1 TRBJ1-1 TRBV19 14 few CASSTRTGVTEAFF TGTGCCAGTAGTACCCGGACAGGGGTCACTGAAGCTTTCTTT
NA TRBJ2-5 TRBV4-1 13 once CASSQEGVQTQYF TGCGCCAGCAGCCAAGAGGGGGTACAGACCCAGTACTTC
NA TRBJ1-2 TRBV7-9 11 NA CASSLSTGYTF TGTGCCAGCAGCCTATCGACTGGCTACACCTTC
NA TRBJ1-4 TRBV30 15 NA CAWRNMGGLSEKLFF TGTGCCTGGAGAAACATGGGGGGGCTCAGTGAAAAACTGTTTTTT
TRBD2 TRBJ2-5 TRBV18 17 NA CASSPPRAGAGQETQYF TGTGCCAGCTCACCACCGAGGGCGGGAGCGGGGCAAGAGACCCAGTACTTC
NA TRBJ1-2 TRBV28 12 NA CASSRQVYGYTF TGTGCCAGCAGTAGACAGGTCTATGGCTACACCTTC
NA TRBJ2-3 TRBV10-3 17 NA CAISESDMTRGGDTQYF TGTGCCATCAGTGAGTCGGATATGACGAGAGGGGGGGATACGCAGTATTTT
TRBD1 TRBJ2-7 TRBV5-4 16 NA CASSLGGTGGLYEQYF TGTGCCAGCAGCTTGGGAGGTACAGGGGGCCTCTACGAGCAGTACTTC
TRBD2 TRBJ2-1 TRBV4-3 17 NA CASSQDPRRESYNEQFF TGCGCCAGCAGCCAAGATCCCAGGCGGGAGTCCTACAATGAGCAGTTCTTC
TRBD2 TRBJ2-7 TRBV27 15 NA CASSPGTSGSYEQYF TGTGCCAGCAGTCCAGGGACTAGCGGCTCCTACGAGCAGTACTTC
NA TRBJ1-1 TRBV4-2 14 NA CASSQDRVNTEAFF TGTGCCAGCAGCCAAGACAGGGTGAACACTGAAGCTTTCTTT
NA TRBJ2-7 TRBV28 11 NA CASSIPYEQYF TGTGCCAGCAGCATACCTTACGAGCAGTACTTC
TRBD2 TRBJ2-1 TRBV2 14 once CASTGLAGYNEQFF TGTGCCAGCACTGGACTAGCGGGGTACAATGAGCAGTTCTTC
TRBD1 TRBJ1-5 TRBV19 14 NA CASSPRQGNQPQHF TGTGCCAGTAGTCCCAGACAGGGGAATCAGCCCCAGCATTTT
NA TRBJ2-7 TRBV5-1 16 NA CASSLAALSGVDEQYF TGCGCCAGCAGCTTGGCCGCCTTATCGGGGGTGGACGAGCAGTACTTC
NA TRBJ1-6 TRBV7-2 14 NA CASSDRIGNSPLHF TGTGCCAGCAGTGACAGGATTGGTAATTCACCCCTCCACTTT
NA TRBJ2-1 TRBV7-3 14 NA CASSPSPGLSEQFF TGTGCCAGCAGCCCGTCCCCAGGGCTCAGTGAGCAGTTCTTC
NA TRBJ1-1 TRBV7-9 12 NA CASSLDRGEAFF TGTGCCAGCAGCTTAGACCGGGGAGAAGCTTTCTTT
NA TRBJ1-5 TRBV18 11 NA CASSPIEPQHF TGTGCCAGCTCACCGATTGAGCCCCAGCATTTT
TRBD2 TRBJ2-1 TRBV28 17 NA CASSPGLAGGGLNEQFF TGTGCCAGCAGTCCGGGACTAGCGGGAGGAGGACTCAATGAGCAGTTCTTC
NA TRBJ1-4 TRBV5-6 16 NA CASSSARDTTNEKLFF TGTGCCAGCAGCTCCGCCCGGGACACAACTAATGAAAAACTGTTTTTT
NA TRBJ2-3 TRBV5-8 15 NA CASSFKRGSTDTQYF TGTGCCAGCAGCTTTAAGAGGGGGAGCACAGATACGCAGTATTTT
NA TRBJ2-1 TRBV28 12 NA CAGAANYNEQFF TGTGCCGGGGCAGCGAACTACAATGAGCAGTTCTTC
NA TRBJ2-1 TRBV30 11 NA CAWSVYNEQFF TGTGCCTGGAGTGTTTACAATGAGCAGTTCTTC
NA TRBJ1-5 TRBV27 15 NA CASSLSQGRNQPQHF TGTGCCAGCAGTTTAAGCCAGGGGAGAAATCAGCCCCAGCATTTT
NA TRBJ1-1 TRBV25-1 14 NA CASGSNSMNTEAFF TGTGCCAGCGGTTCAAATTCCATGAACACTGAAGCTTTCTTT
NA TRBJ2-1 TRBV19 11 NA CASSRASEQFF TGTGCCAGTAGTAGAGCAAGTGAGCAGTTCTTC
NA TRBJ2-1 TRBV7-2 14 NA CASSYRQINNEQFF TGTGCCAGCAGCTACCGACAGATAAACAATGAGCAGTTCTTC
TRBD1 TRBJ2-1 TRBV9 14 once CASSSGTGVFEQFF TGTGCCAGCAGTTCCGGGACAGGGGTCTTTGAGCAGTTCTTC
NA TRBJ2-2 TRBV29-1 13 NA CSVEGLNTGELFF TGCAGCGTTGAAGGTCTGAACACCGGGGAGCTGTTTTTT
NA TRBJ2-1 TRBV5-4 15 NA CASSLEQGLANEQFF TGTGCCAGCAGCTTGGAGCAGGGATTGGCCAATGAGCAGTTCTTC
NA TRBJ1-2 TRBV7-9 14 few CASSLAGARGGYTF TGTGCCAGCAGCTTGGCAGGAGCGAGGGGTGGCTACACCTTC
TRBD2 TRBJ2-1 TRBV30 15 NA CAWSAPSGPYNEQFF TGTGCCTGGAGTGCACCTAGCGGACCCTACAATGAGCAGTTCTTC
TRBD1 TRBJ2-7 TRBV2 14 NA CASSERTGPGEQYF TGTGCCAGCAGTGAGCGGACAGGGCCTGGGGAGCAGTACTTC
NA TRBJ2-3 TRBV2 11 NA CASSMGVTQYF TGTGCCAGCAGTATGGGGGTAACGCAGTATTTT
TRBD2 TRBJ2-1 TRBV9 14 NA CASSVGLADNEQFF TGTGCCAGCAGCGTAGGGCTAGCGGACAATGAGCAGTTCTTC
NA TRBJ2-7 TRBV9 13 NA CASSVALRDEQYF TGTGCCAGCAGCGTAGCCTTGCGGGACGAGCAGTACTTC
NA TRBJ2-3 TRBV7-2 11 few CASSPWDTQYF TGTGCCAGCAGCCCGTGGGATACGCAGTATTTT
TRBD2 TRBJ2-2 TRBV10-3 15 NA CAIASPTSNPGELFF TGTGCCATCGCCTCCCCGACTAGCAACCCCGGGGAGCTGTTTTTT
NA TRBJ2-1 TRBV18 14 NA CASSLGVGANEQFF TGTGCCAGCTCACTGGGAGTTGGCGCGAATGAGCAGTTCTTC
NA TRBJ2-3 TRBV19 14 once CASTPMGNTDTQYF TGTGCCAGTACCCCCATGGGGAACACAGATACGCAGTATTTT
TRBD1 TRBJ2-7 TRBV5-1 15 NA CASRPTGTGATEQYF TGCGCCAGCAGGCCGACCGGGACAGGGGCGACCGAGCAGTACTTC